This T cell receptor beta chain was profiled in a study of T cell clonotyping in hematopoietic cell transplantation. Findings and caveats of the study: At the given depth, recipient repertoires were over 97% de novo clonotypes. Broader posttransplant TCR repertoire diversity was predicted by graft donor and pretransplant recipient Inverse Simpson Index values. Recipient TCR diversity dropped after transplant; expanded clonotypes rose from day 30 to 180.

Assay used: immunoSEQ multiplex PCR; TCRdb lists only in-frame clones, some missing. The table lists 6,000 or so clones, 80% to 90% of them singletons. V was trimmed by 2 bases and J by 7 bases, leaving 19 bases between them. Germline values: CDR1 LGHNA, CDR2 YSLEER. This CDR3 contains 16 residues. Blood collection times were about day -28 and days 30, 100, 180 posttransplant. As regards this clone: Its target is unknown.

Specimen: peripheral blood mononuclear cells, collected 100 days after allogeneic stem cell transplant. The J gene is TRBJ2-3, the V gene TRBV4-3; D unresolved. This clonotype was obtained from a female patient in her forties or fifties who had an allogeneic stem cell transplant from a related donor, so the T cells may come from the graft donor. Some clones in this sample may be carry-over from other donors' samples. Written as DNA, the CDR3 is TGCGCCAGCAGCCAAAGGACGACGGATCTCTTCCATACGCAGTATTTT. Its protein product is CASSQRTTDLFHTQYF.